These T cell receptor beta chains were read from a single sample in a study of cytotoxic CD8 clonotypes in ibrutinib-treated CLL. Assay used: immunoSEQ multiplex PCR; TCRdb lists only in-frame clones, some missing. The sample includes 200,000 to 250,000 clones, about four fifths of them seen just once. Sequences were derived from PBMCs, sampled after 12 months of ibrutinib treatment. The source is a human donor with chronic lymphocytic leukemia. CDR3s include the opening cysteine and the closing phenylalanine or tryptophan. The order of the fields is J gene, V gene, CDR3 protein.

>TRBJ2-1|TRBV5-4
CASSLAPGPGGNEQFF
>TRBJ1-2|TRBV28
CASRDRGASYGYGYTF
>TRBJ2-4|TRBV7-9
CASSLFSNPSDIQYF
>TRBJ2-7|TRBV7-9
CASSPRAGQGTYEQYF
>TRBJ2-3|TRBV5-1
CASSLGATSGGTSTDTQYF
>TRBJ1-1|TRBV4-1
CATSGGGTEAFF
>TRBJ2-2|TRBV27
CASRTGQAGELFF
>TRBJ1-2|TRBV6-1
CASSTGRYGYTF
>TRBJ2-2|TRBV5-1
CASSLLAGLNTGELFF
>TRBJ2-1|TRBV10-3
CAITPGGNEQFF
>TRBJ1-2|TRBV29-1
CSVGGRLQGYTF
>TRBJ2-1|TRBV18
CASCTGFSSYNEQFF
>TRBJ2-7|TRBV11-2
CASSLEDGSSYEQYF
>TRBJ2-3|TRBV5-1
CASSLTSEVTDTQYF
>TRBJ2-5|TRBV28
CASSRRETQYF
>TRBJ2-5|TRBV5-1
CASSGELGTGIETQYF
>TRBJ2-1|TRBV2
CASSVAGRLSGEQFF
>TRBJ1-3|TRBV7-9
CASSLNQEGLGNTIYF
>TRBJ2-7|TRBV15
CATSRDRGYEQYF
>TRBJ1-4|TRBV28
CATEDRATNEKLFF
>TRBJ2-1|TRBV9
CASSVVPDRVDEQFF
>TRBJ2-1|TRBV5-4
CASSLVGTGNGEQFF
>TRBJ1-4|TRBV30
CAWSSVGQDRRNEKLFF
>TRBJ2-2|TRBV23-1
CASSPTPGGAVAAKDTGELFF
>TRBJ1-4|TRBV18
CASSPQDVSATNEKLFF
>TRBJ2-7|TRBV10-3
CAIRAQGGSYEQYF
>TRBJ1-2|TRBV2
CASGFGPLPDGYTF
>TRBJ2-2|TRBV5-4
CASSWGLAGMNTGELFF
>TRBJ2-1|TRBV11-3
CASSLEWGTSGRNEQFF
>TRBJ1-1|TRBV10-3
CAIRLGGTDTEAFF
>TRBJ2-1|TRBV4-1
CASSQSRARGHSLTSYNEQFF
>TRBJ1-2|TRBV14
CASSQDLAGVHSYGYTF